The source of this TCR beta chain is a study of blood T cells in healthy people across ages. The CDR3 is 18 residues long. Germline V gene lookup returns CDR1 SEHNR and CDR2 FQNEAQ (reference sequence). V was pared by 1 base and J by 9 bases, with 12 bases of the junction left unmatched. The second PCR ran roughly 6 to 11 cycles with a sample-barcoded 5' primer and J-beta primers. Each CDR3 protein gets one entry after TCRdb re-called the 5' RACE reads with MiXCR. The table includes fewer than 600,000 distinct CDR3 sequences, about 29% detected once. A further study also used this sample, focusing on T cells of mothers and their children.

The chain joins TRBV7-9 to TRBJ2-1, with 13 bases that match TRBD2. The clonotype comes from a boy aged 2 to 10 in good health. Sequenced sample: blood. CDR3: CASSLGDGTSGKVREQFF. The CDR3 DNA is TGTGCCAGCAGCTTAGGTGACGGGACTAGCGGGAAGGTCCGTGAGCAGTTCTTC.